This T cell receptor (beta chain) was found in a study of identical twins. This clonotype showed up just a few times. Germline V gene lookup returns CDR1 ENHRY and CDR2 SYGVKD. Between the trimmed V and J ends, which lost 5 bases and 2 bases, there was a span of 7 bases. This CDR3 region has 12 residues. One entry per CDR3 protein results from TCRdb running MiXCR on the 5' RACE reads. The table includes roughly 540,000 distinct CDR3 sequences, approximately 22% detected once. These data also featured in a second study, about T cells expressing NK-cell markers.

The V and J genes are TRBV10-3 and TRBJ2-7; D remains unclear. The sample taken for sequencing was CD4+ T cells sorted from blood. This sequence originates from a woman under 30 in good health. CDR3 sequence: CAISRDAYEQYF. The CDR3 bases are TGTGCCATCAGTAGGGATGCCTACGAGCAGTACTTC.